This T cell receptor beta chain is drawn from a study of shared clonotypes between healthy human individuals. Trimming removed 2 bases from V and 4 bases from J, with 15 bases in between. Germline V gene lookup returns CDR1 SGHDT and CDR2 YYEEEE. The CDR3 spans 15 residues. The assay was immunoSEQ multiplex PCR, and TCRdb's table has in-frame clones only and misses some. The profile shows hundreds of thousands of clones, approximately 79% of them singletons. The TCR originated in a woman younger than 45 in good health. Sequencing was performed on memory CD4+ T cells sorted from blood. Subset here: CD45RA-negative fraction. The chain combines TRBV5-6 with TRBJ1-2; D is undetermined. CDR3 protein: CASSFRTQPSYGYTF. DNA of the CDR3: TGTGCCAGCAGCTTTCGTACCCAACCCTCCTATGGCTACACCTTC. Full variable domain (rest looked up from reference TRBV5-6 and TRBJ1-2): DAGVTQSPTHLIKTRGQQVTLRCSPKSGHDTVSWYQQALGQGPQFIFQYYEEEERQRGNFPDRFSGHQFPNYSSELNVNALLLGDSALYLCASSFRTQPSYGYTFGSGTRLTVV.